This entry lists 7 T cell receptor beta chains sequenced from one sample in a study of T-cell memory formation after mild COVID-19. A single record per CDR3 protein comes from TCRdb applying MiXCR to the 5' RACE reads. The sample holds about 190,000 distinct CDR3 sequences, around 19% seen once. Sample: PBMCs or a T cell subset sorted from them (not recorded which). These receptor sequences come from an adult woman who had mild COVID-19 (a few samples of this study predate the infection). Cell type and time point are not known.

The V call is TRBV6-4, the J call TRBJ1-1, with a possible D match to TRBD1 (6 bases). The CDR3 covers 15 residues. V was shortened by 2 bases and J by 1 base, with 11 bases between the two germline ends. Germline V gene sequence: CDR1 MRHNA, CDR2 SNTAGT. CDR3: CASSDPDRSNTEAFF. The CDR3 DNA reads as TGTGCCAGCAGTGACCCAGACAGGTCGAACACTGAAGCTTTCTTT.

This clonotype was detected only a few times. The DNA for the CDR3 is TGTGCCACCCAAGGACAGAACAATCAGCCCCAGCATTTT. Residues: CATQGQNNQPQHF. The V and J genes are TRBV24-1 and TRBJ1-5; maybe TRBD1 (6 bases). Germline-derived CDR1 and CDR2 are KGHDR and SFDVKD. V lost 9 bases and J 3 bases, leaving 11 bases between the germline ends. This CDR3 contains 13 residues.

The sample holds many counts of this clonotype. This chain joins TRBV5-1 and TRBJ2-2, with 7 bases matching TRBD2. The CDR3 contains 15 residues. CDR1 is SGHRS and CDR2 is YFSETQ in the germline V gene. The ends lost 1 base at V and 3 bases at J; junction bases unmatched: 3. CDR3 nucleotides: TGCGCCAGCAGCTTGAGCCTAGCGGACACCGGGGAGCTGTTTTTT. Translation: CASSLSLADTGELFF.

The chain combines TRBV4-1 with TRBJ1-5; possibly TRBD1 for D (5 bases). The CDR3 sequence is 17 residues long. Germline CDR1 is MGHRA and CDR2 is YSYEKL. Trimming took 1 base from V and 1 from J, leaving 14 bases between them. CDR3 nucleotide sequence: TGCGCCAGCAGCCAAGTCATTCGGGGACTGAGCAATCAGCCCCAGCATTTT. Translating it yields CASSQVIRGLSNQPQHF.

This chain uses TRBV12-3 or TRBV12-4 with TRBJ1-1; 12 nucleotides agree with TRBD1. The CDR3 has 20 residues. J lost 0 bases, V lost 6 bases, and 17 bases had no gene match. As DNA, the CDR3 is TGTGCCAGCAGCCCCAAGGGCAACGCGGGACAGGGGGCCCTGAACACTGAAGCTTTCTTT. Protein product: CASSPKGNAGQGALNTEAFF.

This chain joins TRBV5-1 and TRBJ2-1, with 9 bases aligning to TRBD1. V lost 4 bases and J lost 5; bases outside the gene matches: 10. The CDR3 is made up of 16 amino acids. Germline CDR1 and CDR2: SGHRS and YFSETQ. The CDR3 loop reads CASSLGGTGFNNEQFF. The CDR3 nucleotides read TGCGCCAGCAGCCTGGGCGGGACAGGGTTTAACAATGAGCAGTTCTTC. The entire variable domain, with the rest obtained from reference TRBV5-1 and TRBJ2-1, is as follows: KAGVTQTPRYLIKTRGQQVTLSCSPISGHRSVSWYQQTPGQGLQFLFEYFSETQRNKGNFPGRFSGRQFSNSRSEMNVSTLELGDSALYLCASSLGGTGFNNEQFFGPGTRLTVL.

The rearrangement links TRBV19 to TRBJ2-5; the D call may be TRBD1 or TRBD2 (5 bases each). There are 13 residues in the CDR3. Germline V CDR1 and CDR2: LNHDA, SQIVND (reference sequence). With 9 bases removed from V and 5 bases from J, the gap between germline ends came to 16 bases. In nucleotides, the CDR3 is TGTGCCAGCCGGGGAATGGGGCTTGAGACCCAGTACTTC. It translates to CASRGMGLETQYF.